The source of this T cell receptor (beta chain) is a study of tumor-infiltrating lymphocytes in localized non-small cell lung cancer. The overall study: Several tumor histologies, both smoking statuses, and some post-neoadjuvant chemotherapy samples were included. Study-level points and caveats: Compared with uninvolved lung, tumors showed higher T cell infiltration by TCRbeta sequencing. TCR sequencing covered a subset of patients with enough tissue.

Using immunoSEQ multiplex PCR, the repertoire was profiled, and TCRdb retains in-frame clones only, with some absent. Found here are over 10,000 clones, 55% to 70% of them singletons; the top ten hold over 8%. The CDR3 length is 16 residues. Between the trimmed V and J ends, which lost 5 bases and 3 bases, there was a span of 19 bases. From germline, CDR1 is SGHTA and CDR2 FQGTGA. As for this clone: No antigen is known for it.

This clonotype was sampled from a human donor with non-small cell lung cancer. The chain couples TRBV7-3 to TRBJ1-2; D may be TRBD1 (6 bases). Material for sequencing was lung tumor tissue. The CDR3 coding sequence is TGTGCCAGCAGCCCACTCGGGGAGGGGGTCGACTATGGCTACACCTTC. Translating gives CASSPLGEGVDYGYTF.